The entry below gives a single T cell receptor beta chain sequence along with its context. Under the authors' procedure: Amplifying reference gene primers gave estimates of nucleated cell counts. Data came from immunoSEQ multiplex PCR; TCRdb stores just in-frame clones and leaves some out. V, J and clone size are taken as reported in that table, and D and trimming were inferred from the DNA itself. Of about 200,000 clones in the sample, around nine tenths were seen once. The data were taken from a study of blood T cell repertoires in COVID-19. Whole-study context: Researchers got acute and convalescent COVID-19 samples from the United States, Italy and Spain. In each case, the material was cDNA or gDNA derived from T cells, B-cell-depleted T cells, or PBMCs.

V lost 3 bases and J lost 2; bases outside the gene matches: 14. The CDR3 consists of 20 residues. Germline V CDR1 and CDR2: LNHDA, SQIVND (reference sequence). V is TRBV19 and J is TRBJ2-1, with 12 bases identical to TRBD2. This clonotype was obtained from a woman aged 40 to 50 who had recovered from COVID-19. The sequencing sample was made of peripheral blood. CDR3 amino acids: CASSISGLAGHLRTYNEQFF. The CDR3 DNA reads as TGTGCCAGTAGTATTTCCGGACTAGCGGGACACCTGAGGACCTACAATGAGCAGTTCTTC.